This T cell receptor beta chain originates from a study of glioma-infiltrating T cells. Using RNA template, CDR3s of TCR alpha and beta were amplified with iRepertoire arm-PCR. One-step reverse transcription and amplification started from approximately 100-400 ng of tissue mRNA or PBMC total RNA. TCRdb recomputed calls from the multiplex PCR reads with MiXCR, one row per CDR3 protein. The profile shows about 140,000 distinct CDR3 sequences, about 39% of them singletons. Concerning this clonotype itself: The target antigen is unknown.

Overall study results and limits: Non-neoplastic patients had below-expected tissue-blood divergence, while all gliomas exceeded expectation. Very few CDR3 sequences were shared between tissue and blood.

The sample consisted of glioma tissue, nonneoplastic brain tissue, or PBMCs (not recorded which). The sequence derives from a human donor with low-grade glioma or glioblastoma, undergoing nonglioma brain surgery, or in good health (not recorded which).

CDR3 coding DNA: TGCAGTGCTAGAGCTGACGGCCGGTCCCCAGATACGCAGTATTTT. It specifies CSARADGRSPDTQYF. The rearrangement links TRBV20-1 to TRBJ2-3; D ambiguous. The germline CDR1 and CDR2 sequences are DFQATT and SNEGSKA (reference sequence). The CDR3 sequence is 15 residues long. Deletions cut 1 base from V and 4 bases from J, with 15 bases between.